Listed here are 15 T cell receptor beta chains from one sample, sequenced in a study of T cells in Graves' hyperthyroidism and ophthalmopathy. Regions amplified from RNA transcripts were the TCR beta CDR3 regions. First-round RT-PCR with HTBI primers amplified the TCR CDR3 region. TCRdb reanalysed the multiplex PCR reads using MiXCR and keeps one entry per CDR3 protein. The table has a few hundred thousand distinct CDR3 sequences, around 16% seen once; the top ten hold about 3.5%. The sequenced sample consisted of blood. All receptors derive from a woman between 40 and 55 years old with Graves' ophthalmopathy.

This clonotype came up many times. This chain links TRBV2 with TRBJ2-7; 7 bases fit TRBD2. V lost 6 bases, J lost 0 bases, and 11 bases stayed unmatched. The germline V gene has CDR1 SNHLY and CDR2 FYNNEI. The CDR3 length is 16 residues. CDR3 sequence reads: CASRAELAPNSYEQYF. DNA for the CDR3: TGTGCCAGCAGAGCTGAACTAGCGCCTAACTCCTACGAGCAGTACTTC.

This clonotype was seen repeatedly, ten times or more. The chain is built from TRBV6-1 and TRBJ2-5, with D perhaps TRBD1 (6 bases). The V end lost 7 bases, the J end lost 5 bases, and 17 bases lay between the germline ends. Germline values: CDR1 MNHNS, CDR2 SASEGT. This CDR3 comprises 14 residues. Here the CDR3 reads CASTRATGPETQYF. The CDR3 DNA reads TGTGCCAGCACCCGCGCGACAGGTCCCGAGACCCAGTACTTC.

This clonotype was seen more than once but under ten times. The chain employs TRBV6-1 and TRBJ1-5; no clear D. Trimming removed 0 bases at V and 0 bases at J, with 12 bases between. The V gene's germline CDR1 is MNHNS and CDR2 SASEGT. This CDR3 region has 17 residues. Here the CDR3 reads CASSEAPNTDSNQPQHF. The CDR3 DNA sequence: TGTGCCAGCAGTGAAGCACCCAATACTGATAGCAATCAGCCCCAGCATTTT.

This clonotype was recorded at least ten times. This chain joins TRBV2 and TRBJ1-2; 9 bases fit TRBD1. Germline V gene lookup returns CDR1 SNHLY and CDR2 FYNNEI. J lost 9 bases, V lost 4 bases, and 9 bases had no gene match. The CDR3 consists of 14 residues. CDR3 amino acids: CASSGDRALRSYTF. CDR3 nucleotides: TGTGCCAGCAGTGGGGACAGGGCGTTGAGGAGCTACACCTTC. Together with reference TRBV2 and TRBJ1-2, the CDR3 gives the full variable domain: EPEVTQTPSHQVTQMGQEVILRCVPISNHLYFYWYRQILGQKVEFLVSFYNNEISEKSEIFDDQFSVERPDGSNFTLKIRSTKLEDSAMYFCASSGDRALRSYTFGSGTRLTVV.

CDR3 protein: CSVGVRGDGGELFF. The CDR3 bases are TGCAGCGTTGGTGTGAGGGGTGACGGCGGGGAGCTGTTTTTT. J is TRBJ2-2 and V is TRBV29-1; perhaps D is TRBD1 or TRBD2 (5 bases each). Germline lookup yields CDR1 SQVTM and CDR2 ANQGSEA. The CDR3 totals 14 residues. V was clipped by 4 bases and J by 7 bases, with 16 bases between them.

This clonotype came up many times. The J gene is TRBJ1-1, the V gene TRBV27; TRBD1 aligns across 8 bases. V was clipped by 5 bases and J by 5 bases; unmatched bases: 7. The CDR3 consists of 14 residues. Per the germline V gene, CDR1 is MNHEY and CDR2 is SMNVEV (reference sequence). The CDR3 here is CASSTYTGGTEAFF. As DNA, the CDR3 is TGTGCCAGCAGTACCTACACAGGGGGAACTGAAGCTTTCTTT.

This clonotype was found a few times. This sequence joins TRBV30 and TRBJ1-4; TRBD1 matches 9 bases. Germline V gives CDR1 GTSNPN, CDR2 SVGIG (reference sequence). The V and J ends lost 5 bases and 7 bases, in that order; junction bases with no gene match: 5. This CDR3 spans 13 amino acids. The CDR3 region is CAWDRGMREKLFF. CDR3 nucleotide sequence: TGTGCCTGGGACAGGGGGATGCGTGAAAAACTGTTTTTT.

This chain joins TRBV9 and TRBJ2-5; D not resolved. This CDR3 has 14 residues. From germline, CDR1 is SGDLS and CDR2 YYNGEE. The V and J ends lost 2 bases and 2 bases respectively, with 10 bases between them. The CDR3 nucleotides read TGTGCCAGCAGCGTCTCGAGCGCTCAAGAGACCCAGTACTTC. It yields the protein CASSVSSAQETQYF.

This clonotype was seen at least ten times. The CDR3 DNA reads TGTGCCAGCTCAGCTAAAGACAGGGACTGGGACATTCAGTACTTC. Encoded protein: CASSAKDRDWDIQYF. The chain links TRBV18 to TRBJ2-4; a weak D match, TRBD1 (7 bases). The CDR3 covers 15 residues. Trimming stripped 5 bases from V and 8 bases from J, with 19 bases between. Germline loops: CDR1 KGHSH, CDR2 LQKENI.

This clonotype was observed a handful of times. The CDR3 bases are TGTGCCAGCAGTAAACGAGGGGGAGGTCAGCCCCAGCATTTT. As protein: CASSKRGGGQPQHF. The chain links TRBV27 to TRBJ1-5; D may be TRBD1 (6 bases). The germline V gene has CDR1 MNHEY and CDR2 SMNVEV (reference sequence). The V and J ends lost 5 bases and 6 bases respectively, with 14 bases between them. The CDR3 runs to 14 residues.

This clonotype was detected a few times. The rearrangement links TRBV4-1 to TRBJ2-7; 12 nucleotides match TRBD1. Germline CDR1 reads MGHRA; CDR2 reads YSYEKL. The CDR3 loop spans 16 amino acids. V was pared by 2 bases and J by 6 bases, with 8 bases of the junction left unmatched. CDR3 amino acids: CASSQILGTGGGEQYF. CDR3 in DNA: TGCGCCAGCAGCCAAATCCTAGGGACAGGGGGCGGCGAGCAGTACTTC.

The chain recombines TRBV12-5 with TRBJ1-1; perhaps TRBD1 as D (6 bases). The CDR3 sequence is 14 residues long. Trimming removed 2 bases at V and 11 bases at J, with 18 bases between. The germline V gene has CDR1 LGHNT and CDR2 FRNRAP. CDR3 coding DNA: TGTGCTAGTGGTTTGCCCCCACAGGGCGCGGACGCTTTCTTT. Encoded protein: CASGLPPQGADAFF.

The V gene is TRBV2, the J gene TRBJ2-2, with a weak D call TRBD2 (6 bases). Germline CDR1 and CDR2: SNHLY and FYNNEI. Between the trimmed V and J ends, which lost 6 bases and 4 bases, there was a span of 15 bases. The CDR3 runs to 15 residues. The CDR3 loop reads CASRVTQGGTGELFF. The CDR3, as DNA: TGTGCCAGCAGAGTAACCCAGGGAGGCACCGGGGAGCTGTTTTTT.

In this sample, this clonotype turned up many times. The chain joins TRBV2 to TRBJ1-5; no reliable D call. Germline V gene lookup returns CDR1 SNHLY and CDR2 FYNNEI. The CDR3 is 13 residues long. Trimming left V 1 base short and J 4 bases short, with 5 bases between. The CDR3 reads CASSEVANQPQHF. The CDR3 region has the DNA TGTGCCAGCAGTGAAGTGGCAAATCAGCCCCAGCATTTT.

In its sample, this clonotype was seen many times. The chain uses TRBV20-1 and TRBJ2-3; D call uncertain. Germline V gene sequence: CDR1 DFQATT, CDR2 SNEGSKA (reference sequence). With 6 bases removed from V and 0 bases from J, the gap between germline ends came to 10 bases. The CDR3 is 13 residues long. CDR3 loop: CSAPGASTDTQYF. CDR3 nucleotide sequence: TGCAGTGCCCCGGGTGCAAGCACAGATACGCAGTATTTT.